This T cell receptor (beta chain) was sequenced for a study of T cells after somatic rescue of genetic block. The CDR3 consists of 15 residues. The germline V gene encodes CDR1 SGHKS and CDR2 YYEKEE (reference sequence). Only in-frame clones appear in the TCRdb table, and some are missing; sequencing was by immunoSEQ multiplex PCR. The sample includes 55,000 to 70,000 clones, just under 95% of them seen just once. This clone was seen once. The material sequenced was peripheral blood mononuclear cells (PBMCs). The V and J genes are TRBV5-5 and TRBJ2-5; 9 bases map to TRBD1. The J call may be faulty, since TRBJ2-7 better matches the DNA end. This TCR was sampled from a man in his forties or fifties. The CDR3 reads CASSFTGQGAYEQYF. In nucleotides, the CDR3 is TGTGCCAGCAGCTTTACGGGACAGGGCGCCTACGAGCAGTACTTC.